One TCR beta chain is described in this entry. The antigen is undetermined. The CDR3 has 11 residues. Deletions cut 10 bases from V and 4 bases from J, with 11 bases between. Germline CDR1 ENHRY, CDR2 SYGVKD. This sample was included in a study of cytomegalovirus exposure and HLA in healthy donors. Study-level information: A data release that came early held roughly 85 million unique TCRs from HLA-typed donors. General study findings and limits: Later analysis found that TCR beta chains associated with HLA were more clonally expanded than other, equally common chains. The majority of TCR sequences were rare, yet some public TCRs appeared in many donors.

Researchers ran the PCR with 60 Vbeta and 13 Jbeta primers. Only in-frame clones appear in the TCRdb table, and some are missing; sequencing was by immunoSEQ multiplex PCR. Of 150,000 to 200,000 clones listed, more than 65% are singletons. The clonotype was recovered from a female donor in good health and CMV-seronegative. The V gene is TRBV10-3, the J gene TRBJ2-7; a possible D gene is TRBD2 (5 bases). Sequenced material: PBMCs. CDR3 DNA: TGTGCCACTTCTAGGGAGTACGAGCAGTACTTC. Amino acids: CATSREYEQYF.